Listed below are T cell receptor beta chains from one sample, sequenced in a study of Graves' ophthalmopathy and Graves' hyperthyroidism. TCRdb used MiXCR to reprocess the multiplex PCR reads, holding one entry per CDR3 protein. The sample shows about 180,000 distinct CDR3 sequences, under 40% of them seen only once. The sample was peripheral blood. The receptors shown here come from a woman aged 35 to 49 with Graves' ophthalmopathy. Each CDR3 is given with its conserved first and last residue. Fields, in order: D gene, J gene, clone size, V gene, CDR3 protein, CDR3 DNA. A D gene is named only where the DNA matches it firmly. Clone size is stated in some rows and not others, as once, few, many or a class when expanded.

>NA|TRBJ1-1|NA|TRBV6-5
CASSYLGRETEAFF
TGTGCCAGCAGTTACCTGGGCAGGGAGACTGAAGCTTTCTTT
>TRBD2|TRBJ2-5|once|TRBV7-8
CASSLEGGALAGFETQYF
TGTGCCAGCAGCTTAGAGGGGGGGGCGCTAGCGGGATTCGAGACCCAGTACTTC
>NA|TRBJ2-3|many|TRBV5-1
CASSLESRGTYTQYF
TGCGCCAGCAGCTTGGAGAGTCGTGGGACGTATACGCAGTATTTT
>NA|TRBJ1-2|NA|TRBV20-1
CSAGENGSGGYTF
TGCAGTGCTGGGGAGAACGGCAGCGGTGGCTACACCTTC
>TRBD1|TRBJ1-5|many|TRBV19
CASSIDRGINQPQHF
TGTGCCAGTAGTATCGACAGGGGGATCAATCAGCCCCAGCATTTT
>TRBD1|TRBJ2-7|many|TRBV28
CASSGEGTGVSEQYF
TGTGCCAGCAGCGGAGAGGGGACAGGGGTGTCCGAGCAGTACTTC
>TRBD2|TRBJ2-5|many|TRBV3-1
CASSRPGLAEETQYF
TGTGCCAGCAGCCGTCCAGGACTAGCGGAAGAGACCCAGTACTTC
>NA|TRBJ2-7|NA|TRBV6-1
CASSLETPPYEQYF
TGTGCCAGCAGCCTTGAGACACCCCCCTACGAGCAGTACTTC
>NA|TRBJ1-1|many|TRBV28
CASSLRTTEAFF
TGTGCCAGCAGTTTACGAACCACTGAAGCTTTCTTT
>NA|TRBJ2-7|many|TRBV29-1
CSVLQGYEQYF
TGCAGCGTTTTACAGGGCTACGAGCAGTACTTC
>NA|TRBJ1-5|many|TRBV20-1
CSAREQGLSNQPQHF
TGCAGTGCTAGAGAACAGGGTCTGTCCAATCAGCCCCAGCATTTT
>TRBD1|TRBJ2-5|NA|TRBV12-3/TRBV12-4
CASNRQGKTQYF
TGTGCCAGCAATCGACAGGGGAAGACCCAGTACTTC
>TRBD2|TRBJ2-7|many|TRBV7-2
CASSLFVVTSEKGQYF
TGTGCCAGCAGCTTATTCGTCGTGACTAGCGAAAAGGGGCAGTACTTC
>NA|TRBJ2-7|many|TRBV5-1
CASSWDMGEQYF
TGCGCCAGCAGCTGGGACATGGGCGAGCAGTACTTC
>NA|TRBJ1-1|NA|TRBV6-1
CASSRGGRVEAFF
TGTGCCAGCAGCCGGGGGGGCAGAGTGGAAGCTTTCTTT
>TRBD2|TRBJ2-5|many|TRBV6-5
CASRTSGVGETQYF
TGTGCCAGCAGGACTAGCGGGGTTGGAGAGACCCAGTACTTC
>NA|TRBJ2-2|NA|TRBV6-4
CASSEVRNTGELFF
TGTGCCAGCAGTGAAGTCAGGAACACCGGGGAGCTGTTTTTT
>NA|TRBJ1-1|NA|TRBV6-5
CASSYSSRGVGAEAFF
TGTGCCAGCAGTTACTCTTCGAGGGGAGTAGGGGCTGAAGCTTTCTTT
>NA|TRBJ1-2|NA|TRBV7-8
CASSLGRQTGYTF
TGTGCCAGCAGCTTAGGTCGGCAGACGGGCTACACCTTC
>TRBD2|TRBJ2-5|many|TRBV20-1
CSASTAGEETQYF
TGCAGTGCTAGCACGGCGGGGGAAGAGACCCAGTACTTC
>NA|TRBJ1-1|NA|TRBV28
CASSPRTGHTEAFF
TGTGCCAGCAGTCCCCGGACTGGTCACACTGAAGCTTTCTTT
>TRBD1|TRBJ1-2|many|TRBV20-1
CSARPTDRLYGYTF
TGCAGTGCTAGACCAACGGACAGGCTCTATGGCTACACCTTC
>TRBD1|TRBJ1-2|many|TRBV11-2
CASSLDPQGARNYGYTF
TGTGCCAGCAGCTTAGATCCGCAGGGGGCGCGTAACTATGGCTACACCTTC
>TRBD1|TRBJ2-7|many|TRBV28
CASSSGQGAYEQYF
TGTGCCAGCAGCTCCGGACAGGGAGCCTACGAGCAGTACTTC
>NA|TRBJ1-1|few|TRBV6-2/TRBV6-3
CASRTGQLEAFF
TGTGCCAGCAGAACCGGACAGCTTGAAGCTTTCTTT
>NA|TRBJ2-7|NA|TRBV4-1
CASSQALDPSPYEQYF
TGCGCCAGCAGCCAAGCGTTGGACCCTAGCCCCTACGAGCAGTACTTC
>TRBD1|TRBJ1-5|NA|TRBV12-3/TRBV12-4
CASSRTGDYQPQHF
TGTGCCAGCTCCCGGACAGGGGATTATCAGCCCCAGCATTTT
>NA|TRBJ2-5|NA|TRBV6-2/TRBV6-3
CASTEGTETQYF
TGTGCCAGCACAGAGGGGACGGAGACCCAGTACTTC
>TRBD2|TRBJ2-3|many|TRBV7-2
CASSWKLAGATSTDTQYF
TGTGCCAGCAGCTGGAAACTAGCGGGAGCCACTAGCACAGATACGCAGTATTTT
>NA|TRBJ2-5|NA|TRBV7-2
CASSFPGFRDTQYF
TGTGCCAGCAGCTTCCCTGGCTTTCGCGATACCCAGTACTTC
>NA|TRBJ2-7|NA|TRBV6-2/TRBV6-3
CASSYPPSVAYEQYF
TGTGCCAGCAGTTACCCCCCGAGCGTAGCCTACGAGCAGTACTTC
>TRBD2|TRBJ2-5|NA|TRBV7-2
CAVAGSETQYF
TGTGCAGTAGCGGGGTCAGAGACCCAGTACTTC
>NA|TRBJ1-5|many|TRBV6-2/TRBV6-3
CASRKVFSNQPQHF
TGTGCCAGCAGAAAGGTATTTAGCAATCAGCCCCAGCATTTT
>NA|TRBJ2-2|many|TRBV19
CASSIEGPGARNTGELFF
TGTGCCAGTAGTATAGAAGGCCCAGGCGCCAGGAACACCGGGGAGCTGTTTTTT
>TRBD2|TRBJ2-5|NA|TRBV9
CASSLTGAGDQETQYF
TGTGCCAGCAGCCTCACTGGGGCGGGAGACCAAGAGACCCAGTACTTC
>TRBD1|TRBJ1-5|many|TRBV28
CASREQGVPGNQPQHF
TGTGCCAGCAGAGAACAGGGGGTGCCTGGCAATCAGCCCCAGCATTTT
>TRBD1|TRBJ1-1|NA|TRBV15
CATSRTGQANTEAFF
TGTGCCACCAGCAGGACGGGACAGGCAAACACTGAAGCTTTCTTT
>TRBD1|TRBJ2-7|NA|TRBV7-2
CASSLVPGGTYEQYF
TGTGCCAGCAGCTTAGTGCCAGGGGGTACCTACGAGCAGTACTTC
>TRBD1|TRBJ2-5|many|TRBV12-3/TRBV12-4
CASSTDHRGGETQYF
TGTGCCAGCAGTACCGATCACAGGGGTGGTGAGACCCAGTACTTC
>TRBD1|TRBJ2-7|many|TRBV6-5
CASSYFGTGQGEQYF
TGTGCCAGCAGTTACTTTGGGACAGGACAGGGCGAGCAGTACTTC
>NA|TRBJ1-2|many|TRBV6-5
CASSRTGWDGYTF
TGTGCCAGCAGTCGTACAGGGTGGGATGGCTACACCTTC
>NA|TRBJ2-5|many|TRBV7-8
CASSLDQGAETQYF
TGTGCCAGCAGCTTAGACCAGGGTGCGGAGACCCAGTACTTC
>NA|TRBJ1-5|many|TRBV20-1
CSALDDQPQHF
TGCAGTGCTTTAGACGATCAGCCCCAGCATTTT
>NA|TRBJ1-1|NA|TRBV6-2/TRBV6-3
CASLTDAGNTEAFF
TGTGCCAGCTTAACCGACGCCGGGAACACTGAAGCTTTCTTT
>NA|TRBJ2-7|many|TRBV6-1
CASSVLGYEQYF
TGTGCCAGCAGTGTTCTCGGTTACGAGCAGTACTTC